Below are 19 T cell receptor beta chains sequenced from a single sample in a study of shared clonotypes between healthy human individuals. Only in-frame clones appear in the TCRdb table, and some are missing; sequencing was by immunoSEQ multiplex PCR. The data contain 2,100,000 or so clones, approximately 96% of them singletons. The sequenced material came from naive CD4+ T cells sorted from blood. Stated subset: CD45RA+ positively selected. These receptors were collected from a man aged 18 to 30 in good health.

This clone appeared a single time. Other nucleotide sequences in the sample specify the same CDR3. The chain recombines TRBV5-4 with TRBJ2-5; D call uncertain. V was pared by 0 bases and J by 4 bases, with 4 bases between. The CDR3 length is 12 residues. Germline V gene sequence: CDR1 SGHNT, CDR2 YYREEE (reference sequence). The CDR3 sequence is CASSLGRETQYF. The DNA of the CDR3 is TGTGCCAGCAGCTTGGGGCGAGAGACCCAGTACTTC.

This clone was detected only a few times. The gene calls are TRBV2 and TRBJ2-1; D is perhaps TRBD2 (6 bases). The V end lost 6 bases, the J end lost 5 bases, and 17 bases lay between the germline ends. This CDR3 contains 15 residues. CDR1 and CDR2 from the germline V gene are SNHLY and FYNNEI. The CDR3 protein is CASSHPGDWDNEQFF. Written as DNA, the CDR3 is TGTGCCAGCAGCCACCCCGGGGACTGGGACAATGAGCAGTTCTTC.

This chain's CDR3 is CAWSDSGAGLNSPLHF. CDR3 DNA sequence: TGTGCCTGGAGTGATTCCGGGGCAGGGCTTAATTCACCCCTCCACTTT. The chain combines TRBV30 with TRBJ1-6; a weak D match, TRBD1 (5 bases). Germline values: CDR1 GTSNPN, CDR2 SVGIG (reference sequence). The CDR3 spans 16 residues. V lost 1 base and J 6 bases, leaving 16 bases between the germline ends.

The chain carries TRBV7-8 and TRBJ2-7; D is possibly TRBD1 or TRBD2 (5 bases each). The CDR3 extends over 17 amino acids. CDR1 and CDR2 from the germline V gene are SGHVS and FQNEAQ. V dropped 5 bases and J dropped 2 bases, with 22 bases sitting between them. The CDR3 sequence: CASSPKSGTGRPYEQYF. In DNA form, the CDR3 reads TGTGCCAGCAGCCCAAAATCAGGGACGGGCCGACCCTACGAGCAGTACTTC.

This chain joins TRBV5-1 and TRBJ1-3; 7 nucleotides match TRBD1. The CDR3 covers 15 residues. Unmatched junction bases numbered 7, after V lost 3 bases and J lost 4 bases. The germline gives CDR1 SGHRS, CDR2 YFSETQ. In nucleotides, the CDR3 is TGCGCCAGCAGCTCACAGGGGAAACAAGGAAACACCATATATTTT. Translated, it gives CASSSQGKQGNTIYF.

The chain uses TRBV5-1 and TRBJ1-2; D gene unclear. The germline CDR1 and CDR2 sequences are SGHRS and YFSETQ. Trimming pared 0 bases from V and 3 bases from J, leaving 12 bases between. The CDR3 is 15 residues long. CDR3 amino acids: CASSLVPRRDYGYTF. The CDR3, as DNA: TGCGCCAGCAGCTTGGTTCCCCGGAGGGACTATGGCTACACCTTC.

This chain connects TRBV2 to TRBJ1-2, with D unclear. Germline V gene data show CDR1 as SNHLY and CDR2 as FYNNEI. Trimming cost V 9 bases and J 4 bases, with 12 bases left between them. The CDR3 totals 12 residues. The CDR3 spells CASYRRSYGYTF. The CDR3 DNA reads TGTGCCAGTTACCGCCGGAGCTATGGCTACACCTTC. The complete variable domain, with remaining parts taken from reference TRBV2 and TRBJ1-2, reads EPEVTQTPSHQVTQMGQEVILRCVPISNHLYFYWYRQILGQKVEFLVSFYNNEISEKSEIFDDQFSVERPDGSNFTLKIRSTKLEDSAMYFCASYRRSYGYTFGSGTRLTVV.

The chain recombines TRBV7-2 with TRBJ1-6; a weak D match, TRBD1 (6 bases). Trimming removed 1 base from V and 8 bases from J, with 12 bases in between. This CDR3 has 15 residues. The V gene's germline CDR1 is SGHTA and CDR2 FQGNSA. The CDR3 bases are TGTGCCAGCAGCTTAGGTCCAGGGGAAGATTCACCCCTCCACTTT. It yields the protein CASSLGPGEDSPLHF.

This chain uses TRBV25-1 with TRBJ1-2; 7 bases fit TRBD1. The J segment lost 6 bases and the V segment lost 6 bases, leaving 7 bases of the junction unmatched. The CDR3 is 13 residues long. The germline gives CDR1 MGHDK, CDR2 SYGVNS. The CDR3 loop is CASRVTGNHGYTF. The DNA of the CDR3 is TGTGCCAGCAGGGTGACAGGGAACCATGGCTACACCTTC.

Points on this clone: The sample holds other DNA sequences that translate to the same CDR3. CDR3 DNA sequence: TGTGCCATCAGTGATGGCGAGACCCAGTACTTC. Protein sequence: CAISDGETQYF. The chain joins TRBV10-3 to TRBJ2-5; no definite D call. The CDR3 spans 11 residues. The V and J ends lost 3 bases and 5 bases respectively, with 4 bases between them. Looked up from germline, CDR1 is ENHRY and CDR2 is SYGVKD.

This chain links TRBV11-2 with TRBJ1-1, with 7 nucleotides matching TRBD1. The V and J ends lost 2 bases and 5 bases, in that order; junction bases with no gene match: 5. CDR1 is SGHAT and CDR2 is FQNNGV in the germline V gene. This CDR3 comprises 14 residues. In DNA form, the CDR3 reads TGTGCCAGCAGCTTATTGGGCAGGGGGACTGAAGCTTTCTTT. Translated: CASSLLGRGTEAFF.

The rearrangement uses TRBV7-9 and TRBJ2-4, with D tentatively TRBD2 (5 bases). The CDR3 is 18 residues long. Trimming left V 5 bases short and J 8 bases short, with 28 bases between. Germline CDR1 and CDR2: SEHNR and FQNEAQ (reference sequence). The CDR3 reads CASSHPMEANSPRDIQYF. CDR3 in DNA: TGTGCCAGCAGCCACCCTATGGAGGCGAATTCCCCTCGGGACATTCAGTACTTC.

CDR3 residues: CASRGTGIDQPQHF. The CDR3 coding sequence is TGTGCCAGTCGGGGGACAGGGATCGATCAGCCCCAGCATTTT. The chain combines TRBV25-1 with TRBJ1-5; 9 positions agree with TRBD1. The CDR3 totals 14 residues. The J segment lost 5 bases and the V segment lost 9 bases, leaving 8 bases of the junction unmatched. Germline V gene data show CDR1 as MGHDK and CDR2 as SYGVNS.

This chain joins TRBV27 and TRBJ1-2, with D perhaps matching TRBD1 (5 bases). CDR3 length: 12 amino acids. V lost 4 bases and J lost 13, with 16 bases in between. The germline V gene has CDR1 MNHEY and CDR2 SMNVEV (reference sequence). The CDR3 protein is CASSWGVWGLTF. In DNA, the CDR3 is TGTGCCAGCAGTTGGGGCGTCTGGGGCCTCACCTTC.

Regarding this clone: A read error may account for a junction end that differs from germline. The J gene is TRBJ1-5, the V gene TRBV10-3; D is unresolved. The CDR3 consists of 13 residues. Germline values: CDR1 ENHRY, CDR2 SYGVKD. The CDR3 protein is CAINEGGGQPQHF. DNA for the CDR3: TGTGCCATCAATGAGGGAGGCGGTCAGCCCCAGCATTTT.

The chain has TRBV30 and TRBJ1-5; D call uncertain. The CDR3 is made up of 15 amino acids. Germline V gene data show CDR1 as GTSNPN and CDR2 as SVGIG (reference sequence). With 0 bases removed from V and 1 base from J, the gap between germline ends came to 10 bases. CDR3 DNA sequence: TGTGCCTGGAGTGTATTGTCAGTCAGCAATCAGCCCCAGCATTTT. The encoded protein is CAWSVLSVSNQPQHF.

The chain employs TRBV10-3 and TRBJ2-7; 9 nucleotides match TRBD2. Germline V lookup: CDR1 ENHRY, CDR2 SYGVKD. With 3 bases clipped from V and 6 bases from J, the junction kept 12 bases outside the gene matches. This CDR3 has 16 amino acids. This CDR3 is CAISEAWTSASVEQYF. The DNA of the CDR3 is TGTGCCATCAGTGAAGCCTGGACTAGCGCGAGCGTCGAGCAGTACTTC.

The chain combines TRBV18 with TRBJ2-7; D call uncertain. Between the trimmed V and J ends, which lost 3 bases and 2 bases, there was a span of 11 bases. The V gene's germline CDR1 is KGHSH and CDR2 LQKENI. The CDR3 contains 14 residues. The CDR3 loop reads CASSPDRNTYEQYF. The CDR3 DNA sequence: TGTGCCAGCTCACCCGACCGCAATACCTACGAGCAGTACTTC.

The chain has TRBV14 and TRBJ2-1; D not resolved. The V end lost 0 bases, the J end lost 8 bases, and 11 bases lay between the germline ends. This CDR3 is 14 amino acids long. The V gene's germline CDR1 is SGHDN and CDR2 FVKESK. CDR3 sequence: CASSQDPGADEQFF. The CDR3 coding sequence is TGTGCCAGCAGCCAAGATCCCGGAGCAGATGAGCAGTTCTTC.